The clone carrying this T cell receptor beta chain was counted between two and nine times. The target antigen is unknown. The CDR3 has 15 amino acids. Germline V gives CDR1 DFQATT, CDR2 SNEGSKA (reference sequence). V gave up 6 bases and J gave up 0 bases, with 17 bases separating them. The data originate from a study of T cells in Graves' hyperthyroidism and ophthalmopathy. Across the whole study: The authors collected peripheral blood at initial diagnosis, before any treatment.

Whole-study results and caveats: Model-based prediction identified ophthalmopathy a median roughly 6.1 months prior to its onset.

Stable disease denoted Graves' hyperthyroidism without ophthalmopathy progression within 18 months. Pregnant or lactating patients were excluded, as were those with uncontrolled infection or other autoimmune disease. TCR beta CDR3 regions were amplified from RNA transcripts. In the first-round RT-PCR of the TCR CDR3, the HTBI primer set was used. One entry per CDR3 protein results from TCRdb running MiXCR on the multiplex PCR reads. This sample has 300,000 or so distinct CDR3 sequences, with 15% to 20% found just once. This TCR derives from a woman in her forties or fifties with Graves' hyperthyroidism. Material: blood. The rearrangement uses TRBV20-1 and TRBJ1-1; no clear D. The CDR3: CSAPLIGTVNTEAFF. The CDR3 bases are TGCAGTGCCCCTCTCATCGGTACTGTGAACACTGAAGCTTTCTTT.